The rows below give T cell receptor beta chains drawn from one sample of a study of blood T cell repertoires in COVID-19. The assay was immunoSEQ multiplex PCR, and TCRdb's table has in-frame clones only and misses some. This sample has 45,000 to 55,000 clones, with about four fifths found just once. What was sequenced was peripheral blood. The receptors stem from a man aged 60 to 69 with active COVID-19. The CDR3 runs from the conserved cysteine through the conserved F or W. The D gene is left open where the match is weak. Clone size appears in some rows only: once, few, many, or a class for an expanded clone.

cdr3_nt | cdr3_aa | d_call | v_call | clone_size | j_call
TGTGCCAGTAGTATATTAGGGGACAATGAGCAGTTCTTC | CASSILGDNEQFF | - | TRBV19 | - | TRBJ2-1
TGTGCCAGCAGCCAAAACGGACAGGAGGGAAAACTGTTTTTT | CASSQNGQEGKLFF | TRBD1 | TRBV6-5 | - | TRBJ1-4
TGTGCCTCCACGACTAGCGGGGGGGCCTCCTACGAGCAGTACTTC | CASTTSGGASYEQYF | TRBD2 | TRBV30 | - | TRBJ2-7
TGTGCCAGCAGTTGGAGCCAGGGGGCCGACGAGCAGTACTTC | CASSWSQGADEQYF | TRBD1 | TRBV2 | - | TRBJ2-7
TGTGCCAGCTCACCAGGGACTAGCGGGAGGAATGAGCAGTTCTTC | CASSPGTSGRNEQFF | TRBD2 | TRBV18 | - | TRBJ2-1
TGTGCCAGCAGCCCTACTAGCGGCCCCTCCTACGAGCAGTACTTC | CASSPTSGPSYEQYF | TRBD2 | TRBV3-1/TRBV3-2 | - | TRBJ2-7
TGTGCCAGCAGCATGATGCGGGGGGCAAACTCCTACGAGCAGTACTTC | CASSMMRGANSYEQYF | TRBD2 | TRBV13 | once | TRBJ2-7
TGTGCCAGTAGTATGGGCGGGGCCAACGTCCTGACTTTC | CASSMGGANVLTF | - | TRBV19 | few | TRBJ2-6
TGTGCCAGCAGCATACCGGGAGTACGGGAAGATACGCAGTATTTT | CASSIPGVREDTQYF | - | TRBV28 | once | TRBJ2-3
TGTGCCAGCAGGGTCCGGACAGGGGGGGCTTATGGCTACACCTTC | CASRVRTGGAYGYTF | TRBD1 | TRBV2 | few | TRBJ1-2
TGTGCCAGCGCACTAGCGGGTACCTACGAGCAGTACTTC | CASALAGTYEQYF | TRBD2 | TRBV7-9 | - | TRBJ2-7
TGTGCCAGCAGACCCTGGACAGGTCAGGAGACCCAGTACTTC | CASRPWTGQETQYF | TRBD1 | TRBV6-6 | - | TRBJ2-5
TGTGCCACCAGTGATTTGACAGGGTTAGGGAATCAGCCCCAGCATTTT | CATSDLTGLGNQPQHF | - | TRBV24-1 | - | TRBJ1-5